This entry describes one TCR beta chain. This sample was taken from a study of shared clonotypes between healthy human individuals. Assay used: immunoSEQ multiplex PCR; TCRdb lists only in-frame clones, some missing. Among around 510,000 clones listed, about 80% were seen once. The CDR3 loop spans 10 amino acids. CDR1 and CDR2 (germline): SGHRS, YFSETQ. The germline V and J ends were trimmed by 0 bases and 8 bases, with 2 bases remaining between them. The clonotype was recovered from a woman in her 40s in good health. Some clones in this sample may be carry-over from other donors' samples. Sequenced sample: PBMCs. The chain carries TRBV5-1 and TRBJ2-5; D is undetermined. The CDR3 is CASSLATQYF. The CDR3 coding sequence is TGCGCCAGCAGCTTGGCAACCCAGTACTTC.